This is a list of T cell receptor beta chains from one sample in a study of glioma-infiltrating T cells after dendritic cell vaccination. Assay: immunoSEQ multiplex PCR; the TCRdb copy retains only in-frame clones and omits some. The repertoire holds roughly 100,000 clones, roughly 80% seen once, with more than 10% in the top ten. This sample comprised blood, obtained before dendritic cell vaccination. The source of these receptors is a human donor with glioblastoma. The CDR3 runs from the conserved cysteine through the conserved F or W. The order of the fields is V gene, J gene, D gene, clone size, CDR3 protein, CDR3 DNA. The D gene is left open where the match is weak. Size is stated for part of the rows, as once, few or many counts, or as a class when the clone is expanded.

TRBV18	TRBJ1-2	TRBD1	-	CASSEGQGWGYGYTF	TGTGCCAGCTCAGAAGGACAGGGATGGGGCTATGGCTACACCTTC
TRBV19	TRBJ1-2	TRBD1	-	CASRTGEDGYTF	TGTGCCAGTAGGACAGGGGAGGATGGCTACACCTTC
TRBV7-2	TRBJ1-3	-	-	CASSTTAVSGNTIYF	TGTGCCAGCAGCACAACAGCCGTCTCTGGAAACACCATATATTTT
TRBV30	TRBJ1-1	TRBD1	-	CAWRGGTNTEAFF	TGTGCCTGGAGAGGGGGCACGAACACTGAAGCTTTCTTT
TRBV5-1	TRBJ1-2	TRBD1	-	CAILGTGGAHYGYTF	TGCGCCATTCTAGGGACAGGGGGCGCACACTATGGCTACACCTTC
TRBV7-9	TRBJ1-2	-	-	CASSLMDSGGGGYTF	TGTGCCAGCAGCTTGATGGACTCGGGAGGAGGGGGCTACACCTTC
TRBV19	TRBJ2-7	-	-	CASRGVGGLYEQYF	TGTGCCAGTAGAGGGGTTGGAGGGCTCTACGAGCAGTACTTC
TRBV5-6	TRBJ2-5	TRBD1	few	CASSRTGDKETQYF	TGTGCCAGCAGCCGGACAGGCGATAAAGAGACCCAGTACTTC
TRBV9	TRBJ1-1	-	many	CASSPKGIGSDTEAFF	TGTGCCAGCAGCCCAAAGGGGATAGGATCAGACACTGAAGCTTTCTTT
TRBV7-9	TRBJ2-7	TRBD1	-	CASSLTGADYEQYF	TGTGCCAGCAGCTTAACAGGGGCGGACTACGAGCAGTACTTC
TRBV10-3	TRBJ1-2	TRBD1	-	CAISAVSGGQNLYGYTF	TGTGCCATCAGTGCGGTCAGCGGGGGACAGAACCTCTATGGCTACACCTTC
TRBV19	TRBJ2-7	-	-	CASSTREGNYEQYF	TGTGCCAGTAGTACGAGGGAAGGAAACTACGAGCAGTACTTC
TRBV2	TRBJ1-1	TRBD1	-	CASSRLTGEAGEAFF	TGTGCCAGCAGTCGGTTAACAGGGGAGGCAGGTGAAGCTTTCTTT
TRBV11-3	TRBJ1-1	-	-	CASTPPGGYTEAFF	TGTGCCAGCACCCCCCCCGGGGGGTACACTGAAGCTTTCTTT
TRBV30	TRBJ1-5	TRBD1	once	CAWGQGLSNQPQHF	TGTGCCTGGGGACAGGGTCTCAGCAATCAGCCCCAGCATTTT
TRBV7-9	TRBJ1-3	-	few	CASRTGSGNTIYF	TGTGCCAGCAGAACAGGCTCTGGAAACACCATATATTTT
TRBV7-8	TRBJ2-7	-	once	CASSQGVGAYYEQYF	TGTGCCAGCAGCCAAGGTGTGGGGGCATACTACGAGCAGTACTTC
TRBV7-9	TRBJ2-3	TRBD2	-	CASSSTSPDTQYF	TGTGCCAGCAGCTCGACTAGCCCAGATACGCAGTATTTT
TRBV7-9	TRBJ2-7	TRBD1	once	CASRPGTGGTYEQYF	TGTGCCAGCAGGCCCGGGACAGGGGGGACCTACGAGCAGTACTTC
TRBV7-7	TRBJ1-3	-	few	CASSSGDSGNTIYF	TGTGCTAGCAGCTCAGGGGACTCTGGAAACACCATATATTTT
TRBV4-3	TRBJ2-1	-	few	CASSQAITDNEQFF	TGCGCCAGCAGCCAAGCTATAACAGATAATGAGCAGTTCTTC
TRBV19	TRBJ1-1	-	few	CASSFQRTERTEAFF	TGTGCCAGTAGTTTCCAACGGACAGAGAGGACTGAAGCTTTCTTT
TRBV6-4	TRBJ2-5	TRBD2	-	CASSPTSGGEETQYF	TGTGCCAGCAGCCCGACTAGCGGGGGGGAAGAGACCCAGTACTTC
TRBV5-4	TRBJ1-1	-	once	CASSPRTEAMNTEAFF	TGTGCCAGCAGCCCCCGGACAGAGGCCATGAACACTGAAGCTTTCTTT
TRBV6-6	TRBJ2-2	TRBD1	-	CASSYSGGGTGELFF	TGTGCCAGCAGTTACTCAGGGGGCGGCACCGGGGAGCTGTTTTTT
TRBV27	TRBJ2-5	TRBD1	few	CASSLRRGETQYF	TGTGCCAGCAGTTTACGCAGGGGGGAGACCCAGTACTTC
TRBV15	TRBJ2-7	TRBD1	-	CATSRGQGAYEQYF	TGTGCCACCAGCAGGGGACAGGGGGCCTACGAGCAGTACTTC
TRBV5-1	TRBJ1-2	TRBD1	few	CASSSRQGSNYGYTF	TGCGCCAGCAGCTCTCGACAGGGATCTAACTATGGCTACACCTTC
TRBV18	TRBJ1-2	TRBD1	-	CASSPRDRVNYGYTF	TGTGCCAGCTCACCCCGGGACAGGGTTAACTATGGCTACACCTTC
TRBV5-1	TRBJ1-1	-	-	CASSLGRAFF	TGCGCCAGCAGCTTGGGCAGGGCTTTCTTT
TRBV11-3	TRBJ2-5	TRBD2	-	CASSLGTTSGQETQYF	TGTGCCAGCAGCTTAGGGACGACTAGCGGCCAAGAGACCCAGTACTTC
TRBV19	TRBJ1-3	-	-	CASSTIPGPGNTIYF	TGTGCCAGTAGTACCATCCCGGGTCCGGGAAACACCATATATTTT
TRBV18	TRBJ2-3	TRBD2	-	CASSRASGGAGDTQYF	TGTGCCAGCTCTCGGGCTAGCGGGGGGGCCGGAGATACGCAGTATTTT
TRBV27	TRBJ2-7	TRBD1	-	CASSWFGTEIYEQYF	TGTGCCAGCAGTTGGTTCGGGACAGAGATCTACGAGCAGTACTTC
TRBV27	TRBJ1-2	TRBD1	-	CASSDSGQHYGYTF	TGTGCCAGCAGTGATTCGGGACAGCATTATGGCTACACCTTC
TRBV5-1	TRBJ1-3	-	-	CASSLSQGSSGNTIYF	TGCGCCAGCAGCTTGAGTCAGGGGAGCTCTGGAAACACCATATATTTT
TRBV19	TRBJ1-6	-	-	CASSMPKARNSPLHF	TGTGCCAGTAGTATGCCGAAGGCGAGGAATTCACCCCTCCACTTT
TRBV18	TRBJ2-7	TRBD2	-	CASSPSGGGSYEQYF	TGTGCCAGCTCACCAAGCGGGGGGGGGTCCTACGAGCAGTACTTC
TRBV4-3	TRBJ2-5	-	-	CASSQVGGETQYF	TGCGCCAGCAGCCAAGTTGGCGGAGAGACCCAGTACTTC
TRBV7-8	TRBJ2-7	-	-	CASSQDSYEQYF	TGTGCCAGCAGCCAGGACTCCTACGAGCAGTACTTC
TRBV5-5	TRBJ1-1	TRBD1	-	CASSFDRGLGEAFF	TGTGCCAGCAGTTTTGACAGGGGGCTTGGTGAAGCTTTCTTT
TRBV9	TRBJ2-5	-	-	CASSSDQGVGETQYF	TGTGCCAGCAGTTCAGACCAGGGTGTCGGGGAGACCCAGTACTTC
TRBV19	TRBJ1-1	-	-	CASRNVDIDTEAFF	TGTGCCAGTAGGAATGTGGACATTGACACTGAAGCTTTCTTT
TRBV19	TRBJ1-2	TRBD1	-	CASSIGTGNNYGYTF	TGTGCCAGTAGTATAGGGACAGGGAATAACTATGGCTACACCTTC
TRBV7-9	TRBJ2-5	-	-	CASSLVGWAETQYF	TGTGCCAGCAGCTTAGTTGGGTGGGCAGAGACCCAGTACTTC
TRBV6-1	TRBJ2-7	TRBD1	-	CASRAQGEQYF	TGTGCCAGCCGGGCACAGGGGGAGCAGTACTTC
TRBV7-8	TRBJ1-5	-	-	CASSLRFSNQPQHF	TGTGCCAGCAGCTTACGGTTTAGCAATCAGCCCCAGCATTTT
TRBV4-2	TRBJ2-7	-	-	CASSQDLRETYEQYF	TGTGCCAGCAGCCAAGATCTCAGGGAAACCTACGAGCAGTACTTC
TRBV7-7	TRBJ1-5	TRBD1	-	CASSSRDRGGRSNQPQHF	TGTGCTAGCAGCTCCCGGGACAGGGGAGGGAGAAGCAATCAGCCCCAGCATTTT
TRBV10-3	TRBJ1-3	-	many	CAISELVSGNTIYF	TGTGCCATCAGTGAACTGGTCTCTGGAAACACCATATATTTT
TRBV7-2	TRBJ1-1	-	-	CASSLMPPSGDWATEAFF	TGTGCCAGCAGCTTAATGCCCCCGTCCGGCGATTGGGCGACTGAAGCTTTCTTT
TRBV9	TRBJ1-2	TRBD1	-	CASSARQGHGYGYTF	TGTGCCAGCAGCGCCAGACAGGGACACGGTTATGGCTACACCTTC
TRBV15	TRBJ2-5	-	-	CATSRVLSQETQYF	TGTGCCACCAGCAGAGTACTATCCCAAGAGACCCAGTACTTC
TRBV18	TRBJ1-5	-	-	CASSPDSGDSNQPQHF	TGTGCCAGCTCACCAGACAGTGGAGATAGCAATCAGCCCCAGCATTTT
TRBV30	TRBJ1-1	TRBD1	-	CAWSTGQGNTEAFF	TGTGCCTGGAGTACCGGACAGGGGAACACTGAAGCTTTCTTT
TRBV7-8	TRBJ2-2	TRBD2	once	CASRQPGLAGGITGELFF	TGTGCCAGCAGACAACCGGGACTAGCGGGGGGCATCACCGGGGAGCTGTTTTTT
TRBV11-3	TRBJ1-1	TRBD1	-	CARARTGEINTEAFF	TGTGCCAGAGCAAGGACAGGGGAAATAAACACTGAAGCTTTCTTT
TRBV5-1	TRBJ2-7	TRBD1	-	CATGPGTGSYEQYF	TGCGCCACCGGCCCCGGGACAGGCTCCTACGAGCAGTACTTC
TRBV7-2	TRBJ1-4	-	-	CASSPHFATNEKLFF	TGTGCCAGCAGCCCCCACTTTGCAACTAATGAAAAACTGTTTTTT